The rows below give T cell receptor beta chains drawn from one sample of a study of OX40 agonist ivuxolimab in advanced cancers. Libraries were prepared by immunoSEQ multiplex PCR; TCRdb keeps only in-frame clonotypes and omits some of them. The sample has some 80,000 clones, around 85% seen once. The starting material was CD4+ or CD8+ T cells sorted from blood, obtained in a trial of the OX40 agonist ivuxolimab. The receptor set was obtained from an adult with an advanced solid tumor such as melanoma, head and neck, liver or kidney cancer. CDR3s include the opening cysteine and the closing phenylalanine or tryptophan. A D gene is named only where the DNA matches it firmly. Size tells how often a clone was seen (once, few, many) or the class of an expanded clone, and some rows leave it out.

v_call: TRBV14; d_call: NA; clone_size: NA; j_call: TRBJ2-4; cdr3_nt: TGTGCCAGCAGCCAAGGAGGCAGGAGTGCGTACATTCAGTACTTC; cdr3_aa: CASSQGGRSAYIQYF
v_call: TRBV10-3; d_call: NA; clone_size: NA; j_call: TRBJ1-1; cdr3_nt: TGTGCCATCAGTGGGTCGGCAGGGGTTAGCTTGGACACTGAAGCTTTCTTT; cdr3_aa: CAISGSAGVSLDTEAFF
v_call: TRBV7-6; d_call: NA; clone_size: NA; j_call: TRBJ1-3; cdr3_nt: TGTGCCAGCAGCTTAGCGCAGGGTGGAAACACCATATATTTT; cdr3_aa: CASSLAQGGNTIYF
v_call: TRBV28; d_call: NA; clone_size: NA; j_call: TRBJ2-1; cdr3_nt: TGTGCCAGCAGCCCTACTCGGGACCTGTTCTCCAATGAGCAGTTCTTC; cdr3_aa: CASSPTRDLFSNEQFF
v_call: TRBV5-1; d_call: NA; clone_size: NA; j_call: TRBJ1-2; cdr3_nt: TGCGCCAGCAGCCTGGAACAGGGACAAGGCTATGGCTACACCTTC; cdr3_aa: CASSLEQGQGYGYTF
v_call: TRBV13; d_call: NA; clone_size: NA; j_call: TRBJ2-5; cdr3_nt: TGTGCCAGCAGCTATAGGGTTGAGGGCGAAACCCAGTACTTC; cdr3_aa: CASSYRVEGETQYF
v_call: TRBV2; d_call: TRBD1; clone_size: NA; j_call: TRBJ2-7; cdr3_nt: TGTGCCAGCAGCGAAGACAGGGACGAGCAGTACTTC; cdr3_aa: CASSEDRDEQYF
v_call: TRBV5-4; d_call: NA; clone_size: NA; j_call: TRBJ2-4; cdr3_nt: TGTGCCCCCGCGTGCGACAAAAACATTCAGTACTTC; cdr3_aa: CAPACDKNIQYF
v_call: TRBV20-1; d_call: NA; clone_size: NA; j_call: TRBJ2-2; cdr3_nt: TGCAGTGCTAGAGGGCCCGGGGAGCTGTTTTTT; cdr3_aa: CSARGPGELFF
v_call: TRBV19; d_call: NA; clone_size: NA; j_call: TRBJ2-5; cdr3_nt: TGTGCCAGTAGTATCTTGGGACAAGAGACCCAGTACTTC; cdr3_aa: CASSILGQETQYF
v_call: TRBV7-2; d_call: NA; clone_size: NA; j_call: TRBJ1-1; cdr3_nt: TGTGCCAGCAGCCGGGACCGCTCAGAAGCTTTCTTT; cdr3_aa: CASSRDRSEAFF
v_call: TRBV27; d_call: NA; clone_size: NA; j_call: TRBJ1-3; cdr3_nt: TGTGCCAGCAGTTTCACCGGGACAAAGGGGTTCACTGGAAACACCATATATTTT; cdr3_aa: CASSFTGTKGFTGNTIYF
v_call: TRBV29-1; d_call: TRBD2; clone_size: NA; j_call: TRBJ2-5; cdr3_nt: TGCAGCGTGACTTCGACTAGCGGGCCCCAAGAGACCCAGTACTTC; cdr3_aa: CSVTSTSGPQETQYF
v_call: TRBV5-1; d_call: NA; clone_size: few; j_call: TRBJ2-1; cdr3_nt: TGCGCCAGCAGCTTGGATGGTGCTCACAATGAGCAGTTCTTC; cdr3_aa: CASSLDGAHNEQFF
v_call: TRBV7-8; d_call: NA; clone_size: NA; j_call: TRBJ1-5; cdr3_nt: TGTGCCAGCAGCATCGGGCGGGGTCGGGGCAATCAGCCCCAGCATTTT; cdr3_aa: CASSIGRGRGNQPQHF
v_call: TRBV7-2; d_call: TRBD1; clone_size: few; j_call: TRBJ1-5; cdr3_nt: TGTGCCAGCAGCGGGACAGGGTCGCTTCAGCCCCAGCATTTT; cdr3_aa: CASSGTGSLQPQHF
v_call: TRBV7-9; d_call: NA; clone_size: NA; j_call: TRBJ2-5; cdr3_nt: TGTGCCAGCAGCTTCTCCCAGGGGGGGGCGGGGACCCAGTACTTC; cdr3_aa: CASSFSQGGAGTQYF
v_call: TRBV5-1; d_call: TRBD2; clone_size: NA; j_call: TRBJ2-2; cdr3_nt: TGCGCCAGCAGCTTGGCCGCGGGAGCCATAAACACCGGGGAGCTGTTTTTT; cdr3_aa: CASSLAAGAINTGELFF
v_call: TRBV5-4; d_call: TRBD2; clone_size: NA; j_call: TRBJ2-1; cdr3_nt: TGTGCCAGCAGCTTGGGTAGGAGCGGGGGGGCCTACAATGAGCAGTTCTTC; cdr3_aa: CASSLGRSGGAYNEQFF
v_call: TRBV15; d_call: NA; clone_size: NA; j_call: TRBJ1-4; cdr3_nt: TGTGCCACCAGCAGAGATATCCCGGGACCCAATGAAAAACTGTTTTTT; cdr3_aa: CATSRDIPGPNEKLFF
v_call: TRBV4-3; d_call: NA; clone_size: NA; j_call: TRBJ2-5; cdr3_nt: TGCGCCAGCAGCCAAAGGTCGGGGTTTCGGGAGACCCAGTACTTC; cdr3_aa: CASSQRSGFRETQYF
v_call: TRBV6-6; d_call: NA; clone_size: NA; j_call: TRBJ1-6; cdr3_nt: TGTGCCAGCACAGCTTATAATTCACCCCTCCACTTT; cdr3_aa: CASTAYNSPLHF
v_call: TRBV4-2; d_call: NA; clone_size: NA; j_call: TRBJ1-3; cdr3_nt: TGTGCCAGCAGCCAGACGACCCTCGGAAGATCTGGAAACACCATATATTTT; cdr3_aa: CASSQTTLGRSGNTIYF
v_call: TRBV18; d_call: TRBD1; clone_size: NA; j_call: TRBJ2-4; cdr3_nt: TGTGCCAGCTCAGGGACAGGGGCGCCGGACATTCAGTACTTC; cdr3_aa: CASSGTGAPDIQYF
v_call: TRBV5-4; d_call: NA; clone_size: NA; j_call: TRBJ2-3; cdr3_nt: TGTGCCAGCAGCTTGGTGGCCCCTAGCACAGATACGCAGTATTTT; cdr3_aa: CASSLVAPSTDTQYF
v_call: TRBV28; d_call: NA; clone_size: NA; j_call: TRBJ1-2; cdr3_nt: NA; cdr3_aa: CASSSSMGGYTF
v_call: TRBV15; d_call: NA; clone_size: NA; j_call: TRBJ2-3; cdr3_nt: TGTGCCACCAGCAGAGATTTAATGGATACGCAGTATTTT; cdr3_aa: CATSRDLMDTQYF
v_call: TRBV7-9; d_call: NA; clone_size: NA; j_call: TRBJ1-5; cdr3_nt: TGTGCCAGCAGCTCGGCCCCAAATCAGCCCCAGCATTTT; cdr3_aa: CASSSAPNQPQHF
v_call: TRBV6-6; d_call: NA; clone_size: NA; j_call: TRBJ2-5; cdr3_nt: TGTGCCAGCCGGGGGACAGAAGAGACCCAGTACTTC; cdr3_aa: CASRGTEETQYF
v_call: TRBV7-3; d_call: TRBD1; clone_size: NA; j_call: TRBJ1-1; cdr3_nt: TGTGCCAGCAGCTTAGCAGGGGGAGTAGGCACTGAAGCTTTCTTT; cdr3_aa: CASSLAGGVGTEAFF
v_call: TRBV10-2; d_call: TRBD2; clone_size: NA; j_call: TRBJ2-3; cdr3_nt: TGCGCCAGCAGTCTAGCGGGGGGCGTAGATACGCAGTATTTT; cdr3_aa: CASSLAGGVDTQYF
v_call: TRBV6-5; d_call: NA; clone_size: once; j_call: TRBJ2-7; cdr3_nt: TGTGCCAGCAGTTACTTGGTTGGCTACGAGCAGTACTTC; cdr3_aa: CASSYLVGYEQYF
v_call: TRBV7-2; d_call: TRBD1; clone_size: NA; j_call: TRBJ1-4; cdr3_nt: TGTGCCAGCAGCCCTGGGGGACAGGGGGCTGGGGAAAAACTGTTTTTT; cdr3_aa: CASSPGGQGAGEKLFF
v_call: TRBV2; d_call: NA; clone_size: NA; j_call: TRBJ2-5; cdr3_nt: TGTGCCAGCAGTGAAATCCCGCAAGAGACCCAGTACTTC; cdr3_aa: CASSEIPQETQYF
v_call: TRBV11-2; d_call: NA; clone_size: NA; j_call: TRBJ2-7; cdr3_nt: TGTGCCAGCAGCTTAGAGGGATACGAGCAGTACTTC; cdr3_aa: CASSLEGYEQYF
v_call: TRBV11-2; d_call: NA; clone_size: NA; j_call: TRBJ1-4; cdr3_nt: TGTGCCAGCAGCTTAGATCAGGCGTCGGGGGTGAGAGAAAAACTGTTTTTT; cdr3_aa: CASSLDQASGVREKLFF
v_call: TRBV7-2; d_call: NA; clone_size: NA; j_call: TRBJ1-5; cdr3_nt: TGTGCCAGCAGCCTCCTCCTGTCGGGCCTCAATCAGCCCCAGCATTTT; cdr3_aa: CASSLLLSGLNQPQHF
v_call: TRBV28; d_call: NA; clone_size: NA; j_call: TRBJ2-3; cdr3_nt: TGTGCCAGCAGTCCCAGAGGGCTGGGATCAGATACGCAGTATTTT; cdr3_aa: CASSPRGLGSDTQYF
v_call: TRBV5-4; d_call: TRBD2; clone_size: NA; j_call: TRBJ2-7; cdr3_nt: TGTGCCAGCAGCCAAAGCCGGACTAGCGGAAACTCCTACGAGCAGTACTTC; cdr3_aa: CASSQSRTSGNSYEQYF
v_call: TRBV6-1; d_call: NA; clone_size: once; j_call: TRBJ2-7; cdr3_nt: TGTGCCAGCAGTGGACGGCGTCCGGGCCCTAAGGGTTCCTACGAGCAGTACTTC; cdr3_aa: CASSGRRPGPKGSYEQYF
v_call: TRBV5-4; d_call: NA; clone_size: NA; j_call: TRBJ2-1; cdr3_nt: TGTGCCAGCAGCTTGGAGGGACGGATCAATGAGCAGTTCTTC; cdr3_aa: CASSLEGRINEQFF
v_call: TRBV15; d_call: NA; clone_size: NA; j_call: TRBJ2-1; cdr3_nt: TGTGCCACCAGCCCGGGGGTGGGGGGCCGAGAGCAGTTCTTC; cdr3_aa: CATSPGVGGREQFF
v_call: TRBV10-3; d_call: NA; clone_size: NA; j_call: TRBJ1-6; cdr3_nt: TGTGCCATCAGGGAGTCAGGGTATAATTCACCCCTCCACTTT; cdr3_aa: CAIRESGYNSPLHF
v_call: TRBV11-1; d_call: TRBD1; clone_size: once; j_call: TRBJ2-7; cdr3_nt: TGTGCCAGCAAGCCGGGACAGGGCTCCCACGAGCAGTACTTC; cdr3_aa: CASKPGQGSHEQYF
v_call: TRBV11-2; d_call: NA; clone_size: NA; j_call: TRBJ2-7; cdr3_nt: TGTGCCAGCAGCTTAGCGCGGCCAGTTCCCGAGCAGTACTTC; cdr3_aa: CASSLARPVPEQYF